A selection of T cell receptor beta chains follows, all from one sample in a study of cytomegalovirus exposure and HLA in healthy donors. TCRdb's copy holds only in-frame clones and misses some; the assay was immunoSEQ multiplex PCR. Among 150,000 to 200,000 clones, roughly 79% were seen once, and the ten largest hold just under 6.5%. Sequencing was performed on PBMCs. The receptors derive from a man in his forties in good health and CMV-seropositive. Each CDR3 is given with its conserved first and last residue. D genes are given only for firm matches. Only part of the rows carry a size: once, few, many, or a class if the clone is expanded.

v_call: TRBV9; d_call: TRBD2; clone_size: NA; j_call: TRBJ2-3; cdr3_nt: TGTGCCAGCAGCTCTACGGGGCTAGCGGGAAGTAATACGCAGTATTTT; cdr3_aa: CASSSTGLAGSNTQYF
v_call: TRBV19; d_call: TRBD2; clone_size: few; j_call: TRBJ2-1; cdr3_nt: TGTGCCAGTAGTACACGGGATGGACTAGCGTCGGGCTGGAATGAGCAGTTCTTC; cdr3_aa: CASSTRDGLASGWNEQFF
v_call: TRBV7-9; d_call: TRBD1; clone_size: once; j_call: TRBJ2-3; cdr3_nt: TGTTCCAGCACCCTAACCGGGACAGAGCAGTATTTT; cdr3_aa: CSSTLTGTEQYF
v_call: TRBV2; d_call: NA; clone_size: NA; j_call: TRBJ2-7; cdr3_nt: TGTGCCAGCAGTGAAATCACTGCCTGGCGGGAGCAGTACTTC; cdr3_aa: CASSEITAWREQYF
v_call: TRBV5-8; d_call: TRBD2; clone_size: NA; j_call: TRBJ2-5; cdr3_nt: TGTGCCAGCAGCACCGGGACTAGCGCAAGTCGTGGGGAGACCCAGTACTTC; cdr3_aa: CASSTGTSASRGETQYF
v_call: TRBV28; d_call: TRBD2; clone_size: NA; j_call: TRBJ2-7; cdr3_nt: TGTGCCAGCAGTTTAAAGCGGGGATACGAGCAGTACTTC; cdr3_aa: CASSLKRGYEQYF
v_call: TRBV5-1; d_call: NA; clone_size: few; j_call: TRBJ2-2; cdr3_nt: TGCGCCAGCAGCTTGGGGACAGTCAACACCGGGGAGCTGTTTTTT; cdr3_aa: CASSLGTVNTGELFF
v_call: TRBV5-8; d_call: TRBD1; clone_size: NA; j_call: TRBJ2-3; cdr3_nt: TGTGCCAGCAGCTTGAGCCGACAGGGAGACACAGATACGCAGTATTTT; cdr3_aa: CASSLSRQGDTDTQYF
v_call: TRBV5-1; d_call: TRBD1; clone_size: NA; j_call: TRBJ2-2; cdr3_nt: TGCGCCAGCAGCTTTGGACAGGGGGCGATGAACACCGGGGAGCTGTTTTTT; cdr3_aa: CASSFGQGAMNTGELFF
v_call: TRBV5-1; d_call: NA; clone_size: NA; j_call: TRBJ1-1; cdr3_nt: TGCGCCAGCAGCTCTGGGGCTGGCCCTGAAGCTTTCTTT; cdr3_aa: CASSSGAGPEAFF
v_call: TRBV19; d_call: TRBD1; clone_size: NA; j_call: TRBJ2-1; cdr3_nt: TGTGCCGTTCGCCGGGGACAGGGGACCGATGAGCAGTTCTTC; cdr3_aa: CAVRRGQGTDEQFF
v_call: TRBV2; d_call: NA; clone_size: NA; j_call: TRBJ2-7; cdr3_nt: TGTGCCAGCCGGGGAACCGGGGAGCAGTACTTC; cdr3_aa: CASRGTGEQYF
v_call: TRBV5-4; d_call: NA; clone_size: once; j_call: TRBJ1-4; cdr3_nt: TGTGCCAGCAGCCTGACTACAGGGCCAACTAATGAAAAACTGTTTTTT; cdr3_aa: CASSLTTGPTNEKLFF
v_call: TRBV6-5; d_call: TRBD1; clone_size: NA; j_call: TRBJ1-3; cdr3_nt: TGTGCCAGCAGACAGGGGAGGATGAGTGGAAACACCATATATTTT; cdr3_aa: CASRQGRMSGNTIYF
v_call: TRBV11-2; d_call: NA; clone_size: NA; j_call: TRBJ1-1; cdr3_nt: TGTGCCAGCAGTTTACAGGGTTTTGAAGCTTTCTTT; cdr3_aa: CASSLQGFEAFF
v_call: TRBV19; d_call: NA; clone_size: NA; j_call: TRBJ1-1; cdr3_nt: TGTGCCAGTAGTATAGCTCCGACGGGATCCGCTGAAGCTTTCTTT; cdr3_aa: CASSIAPTGSAEAFF
v_call: TRBV11-3; d_call: NA; clone_size: few; j_call: TRBJ2-4; cdr3_nt: TGTGCCAGCAGCTTAGTTTTGGGGCTCAGCATTCAGTACTTC; cdr3_aa: CASSLVLGLSIQYF
v_call: TRBV19; d_call: TRBD2; clone_size: NA; j_call: TRBJ2-3; cdr3_nt: TGTGCCAGTAGGGAACTAGCGGGTAGCACAGATACGCAGTATTTT; cdr3_aa: CASRELAGSTDTQYF
v_call: TRBV28; d_call: NA; clone_size: NA; j_call: TRBJ2-4; cdr3_nt: TGTGCCAGCAGTTTAGGGACGGCCGGAGGGAGTCAGTACTTC; cdr3_aa: CASSLGTAGGSQYF
v_call: TRBV5-4; d_call: TRBD1; clone_size: NA; j_call: TRBJ1-1; cdr3_nt: TGTGCCAGCAGCCCGGACAGGGTGAACACTGAAGCTTTCTTT; cdr3_aa: CASSPDRVNTEAFF
v_call: TRBV9; d_call: NA; clone_size: NA; j_call: TRBJ2-3; cdr3_nt: TGTGCCAGCAGCGCGACCACAGATACGCAGTTTTTT; cdr3_aa: CASSATTDTQFF
v_call: TRBV5-1; d_call: NA; clone_size: NA; j_call: TRBJ1-5; cdr3_nt: TGCGCCAGCAGCTTGGGAGGCAGTAGCAATCAGCCCCAGCATTTT; cdr3_aa: CASSLGGSSNQPQHF
v_call: TRBV5-1; d_call: TRBD2; clone_size: few; j_call: TRBJ2-1; cdr3_nt: TGCGCCAGCAGCCTCGGACTAGCGGTCTCGAGCTCCTACAATGAGCAGTTCTTC; cdr3_aa: CASSLGLAVSSSYNEQFF
v_call: TRBV5-7; d_call: NA; clone_size: few; j_call: TRBJ1-5; cdr3_nt: TGTGCCAGCAGCTTGTTTGAGGGGGGGTATAGCAATCAGCCCCAGCATTTT; cdr3_aa: CASSLFEGGYSNQPQHF
v_call: TRBV9; d_call: NA; clone_size: NA; j_call: TRBJ2-2; cdr3_nt: TGTGCCAGCAGCTTTCACTCGGGGAGCGGCACCGGGGAGCTGTTTTTT; cdr3_aa: CASSFHSGSGTGELFF
v_call: TRBV5-1; d_call: NA; clone_size: NA; j_call: TRBJ1-2; cdr3_nt: TGCGCCAGCAGCTTAGCCCCCGGGGGTAACTATGGCTACACCTTC; cdr3_aa: CASSLAPGGNYGYTF
v_call: TRBV5-1; d_call: NA; clone_size: NA; j_call: TRBJ1-6; cdr3_nt: TGCGCCAGCAGCTTGGAAGGGGTTAATTCACCCCTCCACTTT; cdr3_aa: CASSLEGVNSPLHF
v_call: TRBV19; d_call: TRBD1; clone_size: few; j_call: TRBJ2-1; cdr3_nt: TGTGCCAGTAGTAACGGCAGGGGGCTATTCAATGAGCAGTTCTTC; cdr3_aa: CASSNGRGLFNEQFF
v_call: TRBV7-9; d_call: NA; clone_size: NA; j_call: TRBJ2-1; cdr3_nt: TGTGCCAGCAGCTCCTTAGCGCAGAGCTCCTACAATGAGCAGTTCTTC; cdr3_aa: CASSSLAQSSYNEQFF
v_call: TRBV30; d_call: NA; clone_size: few; j_call: TRBJ1-3; cdr3_nt: TGTGCCTGGAGGGTAGGGGACAAACCCATATATTTT; cdr3_aa: CAWRVGDKPIYF
v_call: TRBV5-1; d_call: NA; clone_size: few; j_call: TRBJ2-2; cdr3_nt: TGCGCCAGCAATAGGGGAGGTGTTCTCACCGGGGAGCTGTTTTTT; cdr3_aa: CASNRGGVLTGELFF
v_call: TRBV5-1; d_call: TRBD2; clone_size: NA; j_call: TRBJ2-2; cdr3_nt: TGCGCCAGCAGCCCTAACAACCCGGGACTAGCGACCGACACCGGGGAGCTGTTTTTT; cdr3_aa: CASSPNNPGLATDTGELFF
v_call: TRBV6-5; d_call: NA; clone_size: NA; j_call: TRBJ1-4; cdr3_nt: TGTGCCAGTAAGGACAGTTCGCTACGAGAAAAACTGTTTTTT; cdr3_aa: CASKDSSLREKLFF
v_call: TRBV7-9; d_call: NA; clone_size: NA; j_call: TRBJ2-3; cdr3_nt: TGTGCCAGCAGCTTAAGGATAGCGGGCACAGATACGCAGTATTTT; cdr3_aa: CASSLRIAGTDTQYF
v_call: TRBV11-2; d_call: TRBD2; clone_size: NA; j_call: TRBJ2-5; cdr3_nt: TGTGCCAGCAGCCCCGATAGGTGGGAGGGCTTGGAGACCCAGTACTTC; cdr3_aa: CASSPDRWEGLETQYF
v_call: TRBV15; d_call: TRBD1; clone_size: NA; j_call: TRBJ2-7; cdr3_nt: TGTGCCACCAGCAGACCAGGGGGCTTTTTCTACGAGCAGTACTTC; cdr3_aa: CATSRPGGFFYEQYF
v_call: TRBV7-6; d_call: TRBD2; clone_size: NA; j_call: TRBJ2-7; cdr3_nt: TGTGCCAGCAGCTTATCGGGCGGTAGAGCGGGAAGTTACGAGCAGTACTTC; cdr3_aa: CASSLSGGRAGSYEQYF
v_call: TRBV5-6; d_call: NA; clone_size: NA; j_call: TRBJ2-6; cdr3_nt: TGTGCCAGCAGCTTGTCTCCCTCTGGGGCCAACGTCCTGACTTTC; cdr3_aa: CASSLSPSGANVLTF
v_call: TRBV6-6; d_call: NA; clone_size: NA; j_call: TRBJ1-5; cdr3_nt: TGTGCCAGCAGTTACTCATTCCTAATCGGGCCCCAGCATTTT; cdr3_aa: CASSYSFLIGPQHF
v_call: TRBV19; d_call: TRBD2; clone_size: NA; j_call: TRBJ2-2; cdr3_nt: TGTGCCAGTAGTATCGGCGGGAGCGGGACCGGGGAGCTGTTTTTT; cdr3_aa: CASSIGGSGTGELFF
v_call: TRBV5-5; d_call: NA; clone_size: NA; j_call: TRBJ1-3; cdr3_nt: TGTGCCAGCAGCTTTCAGGGGTCTGGAAACACCATATATTTT; cdr3_aa: CASSFQGSGNTIYF
v_call: TRBV19; d_call: TRBD1; clone_size: NA; j_call: TRBJ1-6; cdr3_nt: TGTGCCAGTAGGCCGGGACAGGTTAATTCACCCCTCCACTTT; cdr3_aa: CASRPGQVNSPLHF
v_call: TRBV15; d_call: TRBD1; clone_size: NA; j_call: TRBJ1-1; cdr3_nt: TGTGCCACCAGCAGAGAGGGACAGGGACGGCGTGCTTTCTTT; cdr3_aa: CATSREGQGRRAFF
v_call: TRBV29-1; d_call: TRBD1; clone_size: NA; j_call: TRBJ1-2; cdr3_nt: TGCAGCGTTGTCCTCAGGGGGCTAGGCTATGGCTACACCTTC; cdr3_aa: CSVVLRGLGYGYTF
v_call: TRBV5-1; d_call: NA; clone_size: NA; j_call: TRBJ2-2; cdr3_nt: TGCGCCAGCAGCTTGGCAGGGCCGAACACCGGGGAGCTGTTTTTT; cdr3_aa: CASSLAGPNTGELFF
v_call: TRBV5-1; d_call: NA; clone_size: NA; j_call: TRBJ2-2; cdr3_nt: TGCGCCAGCAGCTTCTCCCTCCTTAACACCGGGGAGCTGTTTTTT; cdr3_aa: CASSFSLLNTGELFF
v_call: TRBV19; d_call: NA; clone_size: NA; j_call: TRBJ1-2; cdr3_nt: TGTGCCAGTAGTATAGGAGAGGGGAGGTATGGCTACACCTTC; cdr3_aa: CASSIGEGRYGYTF
v_call: TRBV18; d_call: NA; clone_size: NA; j_call: TRBJ1-2; cdr3_nt: TGTGCCAGCTCACCATCAAGAGCAGGCTACACCTTC; cdr3_aa: CASSPSRAGYTF
v_call: TRBV11-2; d_call: NA; clone_size: NA; j_call: TRBJ2-1; cdr3_nt: TGTGCCAGCAGCTTAGCAGCGCTCTCCTACAATGAGCAGTTCTTC; cdr3_aa: CASSLAALSYNEQFF
v_call: TRBV27; d_call: NA; clone_size: few; j_call: TRBJ2-4; cdr3_nt: TGTGCCAGCCGTGTGGCCGTAGGGGACATTCAGTACTTC; cdr3_aa: CASRVAVGDIQYF
v_call: TRBV5-1; d_call: TRBD1; clone_size: NA; j_call: TRBJ2-2; cdr3_nt: TGCGCCAGCAGCCCAGGGACAGGGGGCACCGGGGAGCTGTTTTTT; cdr3_aa: CASSPGTGGTGELFF
v_call: TRBV29-1; d_call: TRBD2; clone_size: NA; j_call: TRBJ2-7; cdr3_nt: TGCAGCGTCGGGACTAGCGGGGACTCCTACGAGCAGTACTTC; cdr3_aa: CSVGTSGDSYEQYF
v_call: TRBV6-5; d_call: NA; clone_size: NA; j_call: TRBJ2-3; cdr3_nt: TGTGCCAGCAGTTACTTGCCTAGCGCGTACACAGATACGCAGTATTTT; cdr3_aa: CASSYLPSAYTDTQYF